This entry is about one T cell receptor (beta chain). Per germline, CDR1 MRHNA and CDR2 SNTAGT. Trimming removed 2 bases from V and 15 bases from J, with 17 bases in between. The CDR3 is 13 amino acids. This sample is part of a study of shared clonotypes between healthy human individuals. Input per replicate PCR of unsorted PBMC was roughly 300 ng DNA, corresponding to approximately 30,000 T cell genomes. The data were produced by immunoSEQ multiplex PCR, yet TCRdb's version contains in-frame clones alone and is incomplete. The repertoire holds 530,000 or so clones, with approximately 79% as singletons.

The sequence was obtained from a woman aged 35 to 49 in good health. Some clones in this sample may be carry-over from other donors' samples. This chain links TRBV6-4 with TRBJ2-1, with D perhaps assigned TRBD1 or TRBD2 (5 bases each). Input material: PBMCs. The DNA of the CDR3 is TGTGCCAGCAGTGACCGGGACGCATCCAAAAGGTTCTTC. Its translation: CASSDRDASKRFF.